Listed here is a single T cell receptor beta chain. Its target is not known. Repertoires were generated with immunoSEQ multiplex PCR, while TCRdb's copy carries only in-frame clones and drops some. The sample contains more than 15,000 clones, over 70% of which appear only once. This sample was taken from a study of T cell clones after liver transplantation. Points from the study as a whole: Compared with third party-reactive sequences, donor-reactive ones declined more, independent of withdrawal success. Post-transplant time points were not standardized, so conclusions are preliminary. In 5 of 8 subjects, circulating graft-donor-reactive CD4 TCRbeta sequences fell significantly after transplant. The donor-reactive repertoire was only partly measurable in a couple of subjects, lacking donor cells.

Trimming took 2 bases from V and 5 from J, leaving 6 bases between them. From germline, CDR1 is SGHAT and CDR2 FQNNGV. The CDR3 is 12 residues long. The sample in question was CD8+ T cells from blood, obtained before liver transplant. The chain carries TRBV11-2 and TRBJ2-5, with no clear D. This clonotype was obtained from a human donor who received a liver transplant. The CDR3 region has the DNA TGTGCCAGCAGCTTAAAGGAGGAGACCCAGTACTTC. Its protein is CASSLKEETQYF.